These T cell receptor beta chains were read from a single sample in a study of naive and memory T cell subsets. One entry per CDR3 protein results from TCRdb running MiXCR on the 5' RACE reads. The profile shows more than 50,000 distinct CDR3 sequences, less than 10% of them singletons. The receptors come from a female donor in good health. The CDR3 runs from the conserved cysteine through the conserved F or W. The D gene is left open where the match is weak. Size tells how often a clone was seen (once, few, many) or the class of an expanded clone, and some rows leave it out.

j_gene: TRBJ2-1; len: 11; d_gene: .; v_gene: TRBV27; abundance: .; CDR3nt: TGTGCCAGCAGTTTCGTGGGTGAGCAGTTCTTC; CDR3aa: CASSFVGEQFF
j_gene: TRBJ1-5; len: 16; d_gene: .; v_gene: TRBV4-1; abundance: many; CDR3nt: TGCGCCAGCAGCCAATACAAGGGGCCAAGCAATCAGCCCCAGCATTTT; CDR3aa: CASSQYKGPSNQPQHF
j_gene: TRBJ2-7; len: 14; d_gene: .; v_gene: TRBV21-1; abundance: .; CDR3nt: TGTGCCAGGAAGGGGGGGGCGTCGGGCTACGAGCAGTACTTC; CDR3aa: CARKGGASGYEQYF
j_gene: TRBJ1-2; len: 13; d_gene: .; v_gene: TRBV29-1; abundance: many; CDR3nt: TGCAGCGTCCAGGACAGCTCTAACTATGGCTACACCTTC; CDR3aa: CSVQDSSNYGYTF
j_gene: TRBJ2-5; len: 16; d_gene: TRBD2; v_gene: TRBV3-1; abundance: once; CDR3nt: TGTGCCAGCAGCCAGACAAGACTAGCGGGGAAAGAGACCCAGTACTTC; CDR3aa: CASSQTRLAGKETQYF
j_gene: TRBJ1-1; len: 13; d_gene: .; v_gene: TRBV20-1; abundance: .; CDR3nt: TGCAGTGCTACGGGGTTTAGAAACACTGAAGCTTTCTTT; CDR3aa: CSATGFRNTEAFF
j_gene: TRBJ2-1; len: 16; d_gene: TRBD2; v_gene: TRBV12-3/TRBV12-4; abundance: .; CDR3nt: TGTGCCAGCACCTATCTAGCGGGGGGCTCCTACAATGAGCAGTTCTTC; CDR3aa: CASTYLAGGSYNEQFF
j_gene: TRBJ2-5; len: 14; d_gene: TRBD2; v_gene: TRBV5-4; abundance: few; CDR3nt: TGTGCCAGCAGTAGCGGGGGGAATCAAGAGACCCAGTACTTC; CDR3aa: CASSSGGNQETQYF
j_gene: TRBJ2-1; len: 16; d_gene: .; v_gene: TRBV7-7; abundance: few; CDR3nt: TGTGCTAGCAGCTTAAACCCCGGTAGGGGCGGCGGTGAGCAGTTCTTC; CDR3aa: CASSLNPGRGGGEQFF
j_gene: TRBJ1-2; len: 15; d_gene: .; v_gene: TRBV7-9; abundance: many; CDR3nt: TGTGCCAGCAGCTTAGGGACCACAGGGAACTATGGCTACACCTTC; CDR3aa: CASSLGTTGNYGYTF
j_gene: TRBJ1-2; len: 15; d_gene: TRBD1; v_gene: TRBV28; abundance: few; CDR3nt: TGTGCCAGCAGGCTCAGTCACAGGGGAGGCGATGGCTACACCTTC; CDR3aa: CASRLSHRGGDGYTF
j_gene: TRBJ1-1; len: 12; d_gene: .; v_gene: TRBV29-1; abundance: many; CDR3nt: TGCAGCGTTGACACACAGAACACTGAAGCTTTCTTT; CDR3aa: CSVDTQNTEAFF
j_gene: TRBJ1-1; len: 14; d_gene: .; v_gene: TRBV6-1; abundance: many; CDR3nt: TGTGCCAGCCGACCCTGGGGGTATGGCACTGAAGCTTTCTTT; CDR3aa: CASRPWGYGTEAFF
j_gene: TRBJ1-5; len: 13; d_gene: .; v_gene: TRBV12-3/TRBV12-4; abundance: many; CDR3nt: TGTGCCAGCAGTGTCCAAACAGATCAGCCCCAGCATTTT; CDR3aa: CASSVQTDQPQHF
j_gene: TRBJ1-1; len: 14; d_gene: TRBD1; v_gene: TRBV10-3; abundance: many; CDR3nt: TGTGCCATCAGTGATAAGGGGGCTTCCACTGAAGCTTTCTTT; CDR3aa: CAISDKGASTEAFF
j_gene: TRBJ2-7; len: 14; d_gene: TRBD2; v_gene: TRBV19; abundance: few; CDR3nt: TGTGCCAGTAGTATACCGGGAGGAGGTAACGAGCAGTACTTC; CDR3aa: CASSIPGGGNEQYF
j_gene: TRBJ2-3; len: 15; d_gene: TRBD1; v_gene: TRBV28; abundance: .; CDR3nt: TGTGCCAGCAGGGGACAGGGGGCTGGAGCAGATACGCAGTATTTT; CDR3aa: CASRGQGAGADTQYF
j_gene: TRBJ1-6; len: 13; d_gene: .; v_gene: TRBV10-3; abundance: many; CDR3nt: TGTGCCATCAGTGAGTCTATAGTAGGACCCCTGCACTTT; CDR3aa: CAISESIVGPLHF
j_gene: TRBJ2-7; len: 15; d_gene: TRBD1; v_gene: TRBV10-3; abundance: .; CDR3nt: TGTGCCATCAGTGGAACAGGGGCGAGCTCCTACGAGCAGTACTTC; CDR3aa: CAISGTGASSYEQYF
j_gene: TRBJ1-3; len: 16; d_gene: TRBD1; v_gene: TRBV4-2; abundance: .; CDR3nt: TGTGCCAGCAGCCAAGCCGGACAGGGCCGGGGAAACACCATATATTTT; CDR3aa: CASSQAGQGRGNTIYF
j_gene: TRBJ1-1; len: 14; d_gene: .; v_gene: TRBV19; abundance: .; CDR3nt: TGTGCCAGTACCCCCGGTGGTAGGTTTATTGAAGCTTTCTTT; CDR3aa: CASTPGGRFIEAFF
j_gene: TRBJ2-7; len: 13; d_gene: .; v_gene: TRBV6-1; abundance: .; CDR3nt: TGTGCCAGTACTAACACTCGGGACGGCGAGCAGTACTTC; CDR3aa: CASTNTRDGEQYF
j_gene: TRBJ1-5; len: 15; d_gene: .; v_gene: TRBV19; abundance: .; CDR3nt: TGTGCCAGTAGTATAAGTGCAGGGTACAATCAGCCCCAGCATTTT; CDR3aa: CASSISAGYNQPQHF
j_gene: TRBJ1-5; len: 14; d_gene: .; v_gene: TRBV29-1; abundance: .; CDR3nt: TGCAGCGTTGCGACAGGACATAGCAATCAGCCCCAGCATTTT; CDR3aa: CSVATGHSNQPQHF
j_gene: TRBJ1-1; len: 13; d_gene: .; v_gene: TRBV6-1; abundance: few; CDR3nt: TGTGCCAGCAGGGGGCGAGGGAACACTGAAGCTTTCTTT; CDR3aa: CASRGRGNTEAFF
j_gene: TRBJ1-5; len: 17; d_gene: TRBD1; v_gene: TRBV20-1; abundance: many; CDR3nt: TGCAGTGCTAGGGAAAGGGGACAGGGGTATAGCAATCAGCCCCAGCATTTT; CDR3aa: CSARERGQGYSNQPQHF
j_gene: TRBJ2-7; len: 14; d_gene: TRBD2; v_gene: TRBV20-1; abundance: .; CDR3nt: TGCAGTGCCGAGGGAGGGGACTTAACCTACGAGCAGTACTTC; CDR3aa: CSAEGGDLTYEQYF
j_gene: TRBJ1-4; len: 13; d_gene: .; v_gene: TRBV5-1; abundance: .; CDR3nt: TGCGCCAGCAGCTTGGTGACGGATGAAAAACTGTTTTTT; CDR3aa: CASSLVTDEKLFF
j_gene: TRBJ1-2; len: 11; d_gene: .; v_gene: TRBV28; abundance: .; CDR3nt: TGTGCCAGCAGTCAACCAGGTGGCGACACCTTC; CDR3aa: CASSQPGGDTF
j_gene: TRBJ1-1; len: 14; d_gene: .; v_gene: TRBV4-1; abundance: .; CDR3nt: TGCGCCAGCAGCTGGACAGAGATGAACACTGAAGCTTTCTTT; CDR3aa: CASSWTEMNTEAFF
j_gene: TRBJ1-1; len: 14; d_gene: .; v_gene: TRBV28; abundance: few; CDR3nt: TGTGCCAGCAGAATACCGGGTCCTAACACTGAAGCTTTCTTT; CDR3aa: CASRIPGPNTEAFF
j_gene: TRBJ1-1; len: 12; d_gene: .; v_gene: TRBV2; abundance: many; CDR3nt: TGTGCCAGCAGTGATAATTGGGGGACTGAAGCTTTT; CDR3aa: CASSDNWGTEAF
j_gene: TRBJ2-1; len: 13; d_gene: .; v_gene: TRBV27; abundance: .; CDR3nt: TGTGCCAGCAGCCAACTGGGGAGTGTTGAGCAGTTCTTC; CDR3aa: CASSQLGSVEQFF
j_gene: TRBJ2-6; len: 15; d_gene: .; v_gene: TRBV29-1; abundance: few; CDR3nt: TGCAGCGTCCTCGGCAGCCTCTCTGGGGCCAACGTCCTGACTTTC; CDR3aa: CSVLGSLSGANVLTF
j_gene: TRBJ2-7; len: 14; d_gene: .; v_gene: TRBV28; abundance: many; CDR3nt: TGTGCCAGCAGTTTGGGCGGCAGTTCCTACGAGCAGTACTTC; CDR3aa: CASSLGGSSYEQYF
j_gene: TRBJ1-1; len: 16; d_gene: .; v_gene: TRBV4-1; abundance: few; CDR3nt: TGCGCCAGCAGCCAAGGGGGACCCCCCGATAGGACTGAAGCTTTCTTT; CDR3aa: CASSQGGPPDRTEAFF
j_gene: TRBJ1-1; len: 13; d_gene: TRBD1; v_gene: TRBV12-3/TRBV12-4; abundance: few; CDR3nt: TGTGCCAGCAGTGTCAGGGGGCACACTGAAGCTTTCTTT; CDR3aa: CASSVRGHTEAFF
j_gene: TRBJ2-7; len: 14; d_gene: .; v_gene: TRBV5-6; abundance: .; CDR3nt: TGTGCCAGCAGCTTATCCCCGGACTCCTACGAGCAGTACTTC; CDR3aa: CASSLSPDSYEQYF
j_gene: TRBJ2-7; len: 14; d_gene: TRBD1; v_gene: TRBV4-1; abundance: many; CDR3nt: TGCGCCAGCAGCCCAGGGGACAGTACCTACGAGCAGTACTTC; CDR3aa: CASSPGDSTYEQYF
j_gene: TRBJ2-2; len: 13; d_gene: .; v_gene: TRBV29-1; abundance: many; CDR3nt: TGCAGCGGTACAGGTTTCAGTACCGGGGAGCTGTTTTTT; CDR3aa: CSGTGFSTGELFF
j_gene: TRBJ1-5; len: 15; d_gene: TRBD1; v_gene: TRBV5-1; abundance: few; CDR3nt: TGCGCCAGCAGCCTAACGGGACAGGGAGGTCAGCCCCAGCATTTT; CDR3aa: CASSLTGQGGQPQHF
j_gene: TRBJ2-7; len: 14; d_gene: .; v_gene: TRBV12-3/TRBV12-4; abundance: few; CDR3nt: TGTGCCAGTAATATCGGGGGACTGATTCACGAGCAGTACTTC; CDR3aa: CASNIGGLIHEQYF
j_gene: TRBJ1-1; len: 10; d_gene: .; v_gene: TRBV29-1; abundance: .; CDR3nt: TGCAGCGTTGCGGCAGGGGAAGCTTTCTTT; CDR3aa: CSVAAGEAFF
j_gene: TRBJ1-2; len: 17; d_gene: TRBD1; v_gene: TRBV29-1; abundance: .; CDR3nt: TGCAGCGTTTTGATTGCAGGGGGGTCCATGGATAACTATGGCTACACCTTC; CDR3aa: CSVLIAGGSMDNYGYTF
j_gene: TRBJ1-2; len: 13; d_gene: TRBD1; v_gene: TRBV13; abundance: few; CDR3nt: TGTGCCAGCAGCCCTAAGGACAGGGCTGGCTACACCTTC; CDR3aa: CASSPKDRAGYTF
j_gene: TRBJ1-6; len: 18; d_gene: .; v_gene: TRBV11-2; abundance: many; CDR3nt: TGTGCCAGCAGCCAGACGGGGTTTGGGGGATCCTATAATTCACCCCTCCACTTT; CDR3aa: CASSQTGFGGSYNSPLHF